A selection of T cell receptor beta chains follows, all from one sample in a study of cytomegalovirus exposure and HLA in healthy donors. Produced via immunoSEQ multiplex PCR; TCRdb's table is partial and in-frame only. The sample gives 90,000 to 110,000 clones, approximately 70% of which show up once; under 9.5% is in the top ten. The sequencing sample was made of PBMCs. All receptors come from a man in his forties in good health and CMV-seronegative. Both conserved end residues are trimmed from each CDR3. The order of the fields is J gene, V gene, CDR3 protein.

J: TRBJ2-2
V: TRBV7-2
CDR3: ASSLGTSGGPGELF

J: TRBJ1-1
V: TRBV4-1
CDR3: ASSRTTDMNTEAF

J: TRBJ2-7
V: TRBV11-1
CDR3: ASSPRTGNYEQY

J: TRBJ2-7
V: TRBV10-2
CDR3: ASSGDRSSYEQY

J: TRBJ2-3
V: TRBV29-1
CDR3: SVPSGRTDTQY

J: TRBJ2-1
V: TRBV19
CDR3: ASSLQQGLINEQF

J: TRBJ2-3
V: TRBV6-1
CDR3: ASRESGTRGYVDTQY

J: TRBJ2-1
V: TRBV4-3
CDR3: ASSQDTAGYGSYNEQF

J: TRBJ1-5
V: TRBV6-1
CDR3: ASSEGGTDYNQPQH

J: TRBJ2-5
V: TRBV5-1
CDR3: ASNNNGGAQETQY

J: TRBJ2-5
V: TRBV19
CDR3: ASSIGVAGEQETQY

J: TRBJ2-5
V: TRBV6-5
CDR3: ASCPGGGVQETQY

J: TRBJ2-7
V: TRBV25-1
CDR3: ASSRTGEALEQY

J: TRBJ1-5
V: TRBV19
CDR3: ASSMGARVMDNQPQH

J: TRBJ1-5
V: TRBV7-8
CDR3: ASSQGDQPQH

J: TRBJ1-1
V: TRBV6-6
CDR3: ASSSGGAVGTEAF

J: TRBJ2-7
V: TRBV5-4
CDR3: ASSLAGQGFYEQY

J: TRBJ2-7
V: TRBV2
CDR3: ASSDNLNFYEQY

J: TRBJ1-2
V: TRBV5-4
CDR3: ASSLGGIWADRDGNYGYT

J: TRBJ2-3
V: TRBV6-1
CDR3: ASSLEQGTQY

J: TRBJ2-3
V: TRBV2
CDR3: ASSAGWSTDTQY

J: TRBJ2-7
V: TRBV7-2
CDR3: ASSTNRDTRSSYEQY

J: NA
V: TRBV27
CDR3: ASSNGRGATYEQY

J: TRBJ2-7
V: TRBV7-2
CDR3: ASSQGLAGARY

J: TRBJ2-3
V: TRBV5-1
CDR3: ASSLGTGGWTDTQY

J: TRBJ2-7
V: TRBV4-2
CDR3: ASSQGQGAYEQY

J: TRBJ2-5
V: TRBV10-3
CDR3: AISQDRGRETQY

J: TRBJ2-1
V: TRBV11-3
CDR3: ASSLNRGYNEQF

J: TRBJ2-7
V: TRBV5-1
CDR3: ASSLVGRSREQY

J: TRBJ2-5
V: TRBV7-3
CDR3: ASSPTGRQETQY

J: TRBJ2-7
V: TRBV19
CDR3: ASSIFRGKGYEQY

J: TRBJ2-2
V: TRBV19
CDR3: ASIGRGETGELF

J: TRBJ2-7
V: TRBV27
CDR3: ASRNRDYLYEQY

J: TRBJ2-1
V: TRBV7-2
CDR3: ASSSPGQGYNEQF

J: TRBJ1-5
V: TRBV28
CDR3: ASSRHPGTGGQPQH

J: TRBJ2-3
V: TRBV2
CDR3: ASSEAQQGDPSTWTDTQY

J: TRBJ1-2
V: TRBV5-4
CDR3: ASSPATGGGFYGYT

J: TRBJ2-7
V: TRBV27
CDR3: AHPGQDLPYEQY

J: TRBJ2-4
V: TRBV13
CDR3: ASSTRQGAGVDIQY

J: TRBJ1-1
V: TRBV27
CDR3: ASSLGGNTEAF

J: TRBJ2-3
V: TRBV6-5
CDR3: ASSYGAGATDTQY

J: TRBJ2-5
V: TRBV6-1
CDR3: ASSEFYGAGGQETQY

J: TRBJ2-2
V: TRBV28
CDR3: ASSYSGGAAGELF